The 30 T cell receptor beta chains below come from one sample, sequenced in a study of blood T cells in healthy people across ages. It was with a sample-barcoded 5' primer and a J-beta primer mix that a second PCR of about 7 to 12 cycles was run. Via MiXCR, TCRdb re-called the 5' RACE reads, giving one row per CDR3 protein. The repertoire holds approximately 730,000 distinct CDR3 sequences, 40% to 65% seen once, with about 42% in the top ten. The sample comprised blood. All receptors derive from an older man in good health.

V gene TRBV12-3 or TRBV12-4 combines with J gene TRBJ2-3, with D unresolved. This CDR3 spans 14 amino acids. Trimming took 7 bases from V and 14 from J, leaving 25 bases between them. CDR3 loop: CASTGRAQHRDAYF. The CDR3 bases are TGTGCCAGCACCGGACGGGCCCAGCACAGAGACGCGTATTTT.

The CDR3 nucleotides read TGCAGTGCCCGGGAGGGGGGGCGAGATTTTGGTCGTGAAAAACTGTTTTTT. Its protein product is CSAREGGRDFGREKLFF. The chain joins TRBV20-1 to TRBJ1-4, with D tentatively TRBD1 (6 bases). V lost 6 bases to trimming and J lost 7 bases, with 27 bases between them. The germline CDR1 and CDR2 sequences are DFQATT and SNEGSKA (reference sequence). This CDR3 is built from 17 residues.

This clonotype was recorded a few times. At one of its ends the junction is not consistent with the germline gene, which may arise from a read error. The J gene is TRBJ1-1, the V gene TRBV5-1, with unresolved D. CDR3 length: 13 amino acids. The V gene's germline CDR1 is SGHRS and CDR2 YFSETQ. CDR3 residues: CASSLARNTEAFF. In nucleotides, the CDR3 is TGTGCCAGCAGCTTAGCGCGGAACACTGAAGCTTTCTTT. The whole variable domain, filled in from reference TRBV5-1 and TRBJ1-1, reads KAGVTQTPRYLIKTRGQQVTLSCSPISGHRSVSWYQQTPGQGLQFLFEYFSETQRNKGNFPGRFSGRQFSNSRSEMNVSTLELGDSALYLCASSLARNTEAFFGQGTRLTVV.

This clonotype was recorded a few times. The chain uses TRBV11-2 and TRBJ2-1; D is uncertain. Germline V gene lookup returns CDR1 SGHAT and CDR2 FQNNGV. The CDR3 length is 13 residues. V was clipped by 5 bases and J by 9 bases, with 14 bases between them. DNA of the CDR3: TGTGCCAGCAGCCTTGCGCGAGTAGGTGAGCAGTTCTTC. This encodes CASSLARVGEQFF.

This chain connects TRBV10-3 to TRBJ1-5; 10 bases fit TRBD1. CDR1 ENHRY and CDR2 SYGVKD come from the germline V gene. V shed 2 bases and J 5 bases; nucleotides not matched to a gene: 6. The CDR3 is 16 amino acids. The CDR3 region has the DNA TGTGCCATCAGTGAGAGGACAGGGGGTTTGGATCAGCCCCAGCATTTT. As protein: CAISERTGGLDQPQHF.

The chain uses TRBV3-1 and TRBJ2-1; 7 bases align to TRBD2. J was trimmed by 10 bases and V by 4 bases; bases with no gene match: 7. The CDR3 consists of 13 residues. Germline V CDR1 and CDR2: LGHDT, YNNKEL (reference sequence). CDR3 DNA: TGTGCCAGCAGCCCGGCGGGAGTCCGGGAGCAGTTCTTC. Protein sequence: CASSPAGVREQFF.

The genes are TRBV10-3 and TRBJ2-1; D call uncertain. This CDR3 has 13 residues. Germline CDR1 and CDR2: ENHRY and SYGVKD. Trimming pared 7 bases from V and 9 bases from J, leaving 16 bases between. The CDR3 nucleotides are TGTGCCATCATGACGGACGGGTACGGTGAGCAGTTCTTC. This codes for CAIMTDGYGEQFF.

The rearrangement uses TRBV30 and TRBJ2-1, with D unclear. Germline-derived CDR1 and CDR2 are GTSNPN and SVGIG (reference sequence). V shed 1 base and J shed 6 bases, with 7 bases lying between them. The CDR3 runs 12 residues. The CDR3 reads CAWSGVSNEQFF. CDR3 DNA sequence: TGTGCCTGGAGTGGGGTGAGCAATGAGCAGTTCTTC.

At least ten counts were recorded for this clonotype. The chain combines TRBV14 with TRBJ2-3; 9 nucleotides match TRBD1. This CDR3 comprises 13 residues. The trim removed 4 bases at V and 14 bases at J, leaving 10 bases unmatched. Germline-derived CDR1 and CDR2 are SGHDN and FVKESK. DNA of the CDR3: TGTGCCAGCAGCCCGACAGGGGGACGATACGCGTATTTT. It codes for CASSPTGGRYAYF.

A few counts support this clonotype. The chain recombines TRBV29-1 with TRBJ1-1; no definite D call. The ends were cut back, 4 bases at V and 7 bases at J, with 19 bases in the middle. Germline V gene data show CDR1 as SQVTM and CDR2 as ANQGSEA. The CDR3 length is 14 residues. This chain's CDR3 is CSVALLTRLGEAFF. The DNA for the CDR3 is TGCAGCGTTGCCCTTCTGACCCGTTTGGGTGAAGCTTTCTTT.

V usage is TRBV5-1 and J usage is TRBJ2-3; 8 bases agree with TRBD2. J lost 14 bases, V lost 0 bases, and 11 bases had no gene match. The V gene's germline CDR1 is SGHRS and CDR2 YFSETQ. This CDR3 has 14 residues. CDR3 DNA: TGCGCCAGCAGCTTGGATAGCGGGAAGAGATACGCGTATTTT. Translating gives CASSLDSGKRYAYF.

The V and J genes are TRBV10-1 and TRBJ2-4; no clear D gene. This CDR3 has 14 residues. Germline CDR1 is WNHNN and CDR2 is SYGVQD (reference sequence). Trimming took off 11 bases at V and 3 bases at J, with 17 bases between the two ends. The CDR3 sequence: CAGGLPFVKNIQYF. DNA for the CDR3: TGCGCCGGCGGCCTCCCTTTTGTCAAAAACATTCAGTACTTC.

This clonotype was observed a few times. The chain combines TRBV7-3 with TRBJ2-1; 7 positions agree with TRBD2. CDR1 SGHTA and CDR2 FQGTGA come from the germline V gene. The CDR3 contains 18 residues. V trimming: 0 bases; J trimming: 0 bases; junction bases outside the gene matches: 8. CDR3 in DNA: TGTGCCAGCAGCTTAACGGGAACTAGCGCGAGCTCCTACAATGAGCAGTTCTTC. Its translation is CASSLTGTSASSYNEQFF.

The chain is built from TRBV18 and TRBJ2-3, with TRBD2 identical over 13 bases. The CDR3 loop spans 16 amino acids. J lost 14 bases, V lost 5 bases, and 16 bases had no gene match. Germline CDR1 is KGHSH and CDR2 is LQKENI. The CDR3: CASSAGTSGKHRYAYF. The CDR3 coding sequence is TGTGCCAGCTCAGCGGGGACTAGCGGGAAACACAGATACGCGTATTTT.

This clonotype has a handful of counts. This sequence joins TRBV9 and TRBJ2-7; D remains unclear. V lost 0 bases and J lost 6, with 10 bases in between. CDR1 and CDR2 (germline): SGDLS, YYNGEE. The CDR3 loop spans 13 amino acids. CDR3 bases: TGTGCCAGCAGCGTAGCCCCTGGGTCCGAGCAGTACTTC. It is translated as CASSVAPGSEQYF.

This chain links TRBV20-1 with TRBJ2-5; possibly TRBD1 or TRBD2 for D (5 bases each). V was trimmed by 0 bases and J by 5 bases, leaving 13 bases between them. From germline, CDR1 is DFQATT and CDR2 SNEGSKA (reference sequence). The CDR3 consists of 14 residues. This CDR3 is CSARDIGAGETQYF. The DNA of the CDR3 is TGCAGTGCTAGAGATATCGGGGCCGGTGAGACCCAGTACTTC.

This chain joins TRBV3-1 and TRBJ2-5; no firm D call. The germline V gene has CDR1 LGHDT and CDR2 YNNKEL (reference sequence). V lost 2 bases and J 7 bases, leaving 11 bases between the germline ends. The CDR3 contains 13 residues. CDR3 loop: CASSQMAQRTQYF. The CDR3 nucleotides are TGTGCCAGCAGCCAAATGGCACAGAGGACCCAGTACTTC.

This clonotype appeared a few times. This chain uses TRBV18 with TRBJ2-6; D perhaps matches TRBD1 (7 bases). This CDR3 contains 15 residues. V was pared by 6 bases and J by 3 bases, with 12 bases between. Germline lookup yields CDR1 KGHSH and CDR2 LQKENI. The CDR3: CASSLRGVGANVLTF. Written as DNA, the CDR3 is TGTGCCAGCTCCCTCAGGGGGGTTGGGGCCAACGTCCTGACTTTC. The whole variable domain, remainder taken from reference TRBV18 and TRBJ2-6, is NAGVMQNPRHLVRRRGQEARLRCSPMKGHSHVYWYRQLPEEGLKFMVYLQKENIIDESGMPKERFSAEFPKEGPSILRIQQVVRGDSAAYFCASSLRGVGANVLTFGAGSRLTVL.

The CDR3 bases are TGCAGTGCTAGAAACAGGGCTAACTATGGCTACACCTTC. It translates to CSARNRANYGYTF. This chain links TRBV20-1 with TRBJ1-2; perhaps TRBD1 as D (6 bases). This CDR3 region has 13 residues. Trimming stripped 2 bases from V and 0 bases from J, with 7 bases between. The germline CDR1 and CDR2 sequences are DFQATT and SNEGSKA (reference sequence).

The chain employs TRBV20-1 and TRBJ1-2, with unresolved D. CDR1 is DFQATT and CDR2 is SNEGSKA in the germline V gene (reference sequence). The CDR3 extends over 13 amino acids. CDR3 sequence: CVSPEAGSNGYTF. CDR3 nucleotide sequence: TGCGTTTCGCCTGAAGCGGGGTCGAATGGCTACACCTTC.

The table lists this clonotype with many counts. The chain carries TRBV4-2 and TRBJ2-4; D perhaps matches TRBD1 (6 bases). In germline, CDR1 is LGHNA, CDR2 YNFKEQ. The CDR3 spans 16 residues. Trimming took 1 base from V and 0 from J, leaving 10 bases between them. The CDR3 nucleotides are TGTGCCAGCAGCCAAGGGGGGCTTCTAGCCAAAAACATTCAGTACTTC. Translated, it gives CASSQGGLLAKNIQYF.

The sample holds a few counts of this clonotype. The chain has TRBV2 and TRBJ2-1; 10 bases match TRBD2. Germline values: CDR1 SNHLY, CDR2 FYNNEI. This CDR3 has 14 residues. V was pared by 4 bases and J by 6 bases, with 3 bases of the junction left unmatched. The CDR3 sequence: CASSGSGGINEQFF. In nucleotides, the CDR3 is TGTGCCAGCAGTGGTAGCGGGGGGATCAATGAGCAGTTCTTC.

The chain employs TRBV27 and TRBJ2-4, with D possibly TRBD1 on 6 matching bases. Trimming took off 0 bases at V and 4 bases at J, with 13 bases between the two ends. Germline V lookup: CDR1 MNHEY, CDR2 SMNVEV (reference sequence). The CDR3 runs 16 residues. This CDR3 is CASSLSPGAGKNIQYF. The CDR3, as DNA: TGTGCCAGCAGTTTATCGCCAGGGGCAGGTAAAAACATTCAGTACTTC.

The chain combines TRBV3-1 with TRBJ2-1; 8 nucleotides match TRBD2. The CDR3 sequence is 15 residues long. V shed 4 bases and J 5 bases; nucleotides not matched to a gene: 7. Germline V gene data show CDR1 as LGHDT and CDR2 as YNNKEL (reference sequence). The chain's CDR3 is CASSRRSSGDNEQFF. The CDR3, as DNA: TGTGCCAGCAGCCGGAGGAGTAGCGGGGACAATGAGCAGTTCTTC.

V is TRBV5-1 and J is TRBJ2-7, with D possibly being TRBD2 (6 bases). CDR1 and CDR2 (germline): SGHRS, YFSETQ. Deletions cut 0 bases from V and 2 bases from J, with 15 bases between. The CDR3 runs to 16 residues. In DNA form, the CDR3 reads TGCGCCAGCAGCTTGGGGACTCGACTAGGGACCTACGAGCAGTACTTC. Amino acids: CASSLGTRLGTYEQYF.

This clonotype is a singleton in its sample. The CDR3 DNA reads as TGTGCCAGCAACCCGAGGGGCTCCTACGAGCAGTACTTC. It encodes CASNPRGSYEQYF. The V and J genes are TRBV7-9 and TRBJ2-7, with D perhaps assigned TRBD1 or TRBD2 (5 bases each). The CDR3 totals 13 residues. Germline values: CDR1 SEHNR, CDR2 FQNEAQ (reference sequence). V lost 7 bases to trimming and J lost 0 bases, with 10 bases between them.

This clonotype has just a few counts. V usage is TRBV11-2 and J usage is TRBJ2-1, with D possibly being TRBD2 (6 bases). The V end was cut by 8 bases, the J end by 8 bases, with 22 bases between. CDR3 size: 15 residues. Looked up from germline, CDR1 is SGHAT and CDR2 is FQNNGV. CDR3 nucleotides: TGTGCCAGCGGTACCCGGCGGGGTAGGGCGGATGAGCAGTTCTTC. Protein product: CASGTRRGRADEQFF.

The J gene is TRBJ1-2, the V gene TRBV2, with a weak D call TRBD1 (5 bases). Deletions cut 3 bases from V and 5 bases from J, with 16 bases between. Germline CDR1 is SNHLY and CDR2 is FYNNEI. The CDR3 consists of 15 residues. For the CDR3, the DNA is TGTGCCAGCAGTGATCGTACCACAAGGGGATATGGCTACACCTTC. It yields the protein CASSDRTTRGYGYTF.

The CDR3 is CASSRDLGPNEQFF. The CDR3 nucleotides read TGTGCCAGCAGCCGGGATCTTGGACCCAATGAGCAGTTCTTC. The chain combines TRBV4-2 with TRBJ2-1; D not resolved. Germline V gene sequence: CDR1 LGHNA, CDR2 YNFKEQ. The V and J ends lost 4 bases and 6 bases respectively, with 13 bases between them. The CDR3 has 14 amino acids.

This clonotype has a handful of counts. This chain connects TRBV9 to TRBJ1-2; D gene unclear. Germline CDR1 reads SGDLS; CDR2 reads YYNGEE. The CDR3 contains 13 residues. Deletions cut 0 bases from V and 4 bases from J, with 7 bases between. CDR3 bases: TGTGCCAGCAGCGTAGACAGCTTCTATGGCTACACCTTC. Encoded protein: CASSVDSFYGYTF.